These T cell receptor beta chains were read from a single sample in a study of T cells in Graves' hyperthyroidism and ophthalmopathy. TCRdb re-called the multiplex PCR reads through MiXCR, storing one row per CDR3 protein. In the table there are around 720,000 distinct CDR3 sequences, approximately 40% of which are singletons. What was sequenced was blood. The receptors shown here come from a woman aged 40 to 50 with Graves' hyperthyroidism. CDR3s include the opening cysteine and the closing phenylalanine or tryptophan. Each record gives: J gene, CDR3 length, clone size, D gene, V gene, CDR3 DNA, CDR3 protein. D genes are given only for firm matches. The size field is filled for only some rows; it gives once, few, many or a size class.

j_gene: TRBJ1-5; len: 14; abundance: many; d_gene: NA; v_gene: TRBV10-1; CDR3nt: TGCGCCAGCAGTGAGTCGGGGCCGAATCAGCCCCAGCATTTT; CDR3aa: CASSESGPNQPQHF
j_gene: TRBJ1-4; len: 14; abundance: few; d_gene: TRBD1; v_gene: TRBV19; CDR3nt: TGTGCCTCCCACGGGGACAGGGATCGTGAAAAACTGTTTTTT; CDR3aa: CASHGDRDREKLFF
j_gene: TRBJ2-1; len: 13; abundance: NA; d_gene: NA; v_gene: TRBV20-1; CDR3nt: TGCAGTGCTAGCCTCACTTGGGGCGGGGAGCAGTTCTTC; CDR3aa: CSASLTWGGEQFF
j_gene: TRBJ1-5; len: 17; abundance: few; d_gene: NA; v_gene: TRBV6-5; CDR3nt: TGTGCCAGCAGTTACACTACCTGGACGGAGAGGATTCAGCCCCAGCATTTT; CDR3aa: CASSYTTWTERIQPQHF
j_gene: TRBJ1-4; len: 17; abundance: NA; d_gene: TRBD1; v_gene: TRBV5-1; CDR3nt: TGTGCCAGCACCGTCCCGGGACAGGGCTTGAATAATGAAAAACTGTTTTTT; CDR3aa: CASTVPGQGLNNEKLFF
j_gene: TRBJ2-3; len: 16; abundance: NA; d_gene: TRBD1; v_gene: TRBV5-1; CDR3nt: TGCGCCAGCAGCACCGGACAGGGGGCGGATGTGGATACGCAGTATTTT; CDR3aa: CASSTGQGADVDTQYF
j_gene: TRBJ1-5; len: 14; abundance: NA; d_gene: NA; v_gene: TRBV6-6; CDR3nt: TGTGCCAGCAGTGACCCATATAGCAATCAGCGCCAGCATTTT; CDR3aa: CASSDPYSNQRQHF
j_gene: TRBJ2-5; len: 15; abundance: many; d_gene: TRBD1; v_gene: TRBV24-1; CDR3nt: TGTGCCACCAGTGATTTGGTCGGGGACAGGGGGACCCAGTACTTC; CDR3aa: CATSDLVGDRGTQYF
j_gene: TRBJ2-7; len: 14; abundance: many; d_gene: TRBD2; v_gene: TRBV4-1; CDR3nt: TGCGCCAGCAGCCAAGTCGGGGGGTCCTACGAGCAGTACTTC; CDR3aa: CASSQVGGSYEQYF
j_gene: TRBJ1-1; len: 13; abundance: NA; d_gene: NA; v_gene: TRBV9; CDR3nt: TGTGCCAGCAGCGTAGCCCAGGCCGGCCGAGCTTTCTTT; CDR3aa: CASSVAQAGRAFF
j_gene: TRBJ1-6; len: 15; abundance: few; d_gene: TRBD1; v_gene: TRBV11-1; CDR3nt: TGTGCCAGCAGCCCGGGGGCAGGGGGGAATTCACCCCTCCACTTT; CDR3aa: CASSPGAGGNSPLHF
j_gene: TRBJ2-2; len: 13; abundance: NA; d_gene: NA; v_gene: TRBV4-3; CDR3nt: TGCGCCAGCAGCCAAGATAACGGGGGGGAGCTGTTTTTT; CDR3aa: CASSQDNGGELFF
j_gene: TRBJ2-7; len: 13; abundance: NA; d_gene: TRBD2; v_gene: TRBV20-1; CDR3nt: TGCAGTCAAGCGGGAGGCCCCACTCCAGAGCAGTACTTC; CDR3aa: CSQAGGPTPEQYF
j_gene: TRBJ1-2; len: 13; abundance: NA; d_gene: TRBD1; v_gene: TRBV29-1; CDR3nt: TGCAGCGCGCCGGGACAGTGGAACTATGGCTACACCTTC; CDR3aa: CSAPGQWNYGYTF
j_gene: TRBJ1-5; len: 13; abundance: NA; d_gene: NA; v_gene: TRBV29-1; CDR3nt: TGCAGCGTCCCTGGACTAGCACAAGGTCCCCAGCATTTT; CDR3aa: CSVPGLAQGPQHF
j_gene: TRBJ1-6; len: 15; abundance: many; d_gene: NA; v_gene: TRBV7-2; CDR3nt: TGTGCCAGCAGCTTAGACGGGGGTGGAAATTCACCCCTCCACTTT; CDR3aa: CASSLDGGGNSPLHF
j_gene: TRBJ2-5; len: 13; abundance: many; d_gene: NA; v_gene: TRBV29-1; CDR3nt: TGCAGCGTTGCGTACAGGATACGAGAGACCCAGTACTTC; CDR3aa: CSVAYRIRETQYF
j_gene: TRBJ2-5; len: 12; abundance: many; d_gene: NA; v_gene: TRBV7-2; CDR3nt: TGTGCCAGCAGCTCCTACAGGGAGACCCAGTACTTC; CDR3aa: CASSSYRETQYF
j_gene: TRBJ2-5; len: 14; abundance: NA; d_gene: TRBD2; v_gene: TRBV11-2; CDR3nt: TGCGCCAGCAGCCAAGTGTATTTGGGGGGGGCCCAGTACTTC; CDR3aa: CASSQVYLGGAQYF
j_gene: TRBJ1-1; len: 12; abundance: many; d_gene: NA; v_gene: TRBV5-4; CDR3nt: TGTGCCAGCAGCTTGACGGGAGTGCGGGCTTTCTTT; CDR3aa: CASSLTGVRAFF
j_gene: TRBJ2-7; len: 15; abundance: few; d_gene: TRBD1; v_gene: TRBV11-2; CDR3nt: TGTGCCAGCAGCTTAGACAGGGGGCTACGCTACGAGCAGTACTTC; CDR3aa: CASSLDRGLRYEQYF